This TCR beta chain was recovered during a study of cytomegalovirus exposure and HLA in healthy donors. Study-level findings and limits: What TCR beta sequences reportedly achieved was accurate prediction of HLA-A and HLA-B alleles in most subjects.

As to this clone: What it recognizes is unknown.

PCR amplification relied on 60 Vbeta primers (plus 13 Jbeta primers). The repertoire was sequenced with immunoSEQ multiplex PCR; TCRdb's copy has only in-frame clones and lacks some. Of about 160,000 clones in the sample, roughly 85% were seen once. Germline CDR1 MNHEY, CDR2 SMNVEV (reference sequence). The CDR3 covers 14 residues. V gave up 5 bases and J gave up 9 bases, with 17 bases separating them. Sequenced material: PBMCs. This TCR was recovered from a young man in good health and CMV-seropositive. This chain links TRBV27 with TRBJ2-4, with a weak D call TRBD1 (6 bases). The DNA of the CDR3 is TGTGCCAGCAGTGAGACAGGTCCACCGGCCATTCAGTACTTC. Its translation: CASSETGPPAIQYF.